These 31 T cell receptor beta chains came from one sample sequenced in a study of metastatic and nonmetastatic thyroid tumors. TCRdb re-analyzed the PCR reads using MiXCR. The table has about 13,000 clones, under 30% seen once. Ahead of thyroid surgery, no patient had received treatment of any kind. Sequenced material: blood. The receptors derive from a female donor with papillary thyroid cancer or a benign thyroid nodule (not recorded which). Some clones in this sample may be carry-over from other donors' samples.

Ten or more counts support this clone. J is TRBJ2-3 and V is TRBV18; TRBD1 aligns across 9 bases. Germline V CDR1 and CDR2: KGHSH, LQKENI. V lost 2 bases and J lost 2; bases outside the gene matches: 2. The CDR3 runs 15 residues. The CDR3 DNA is TGTGCCAGCTCACCAGGACAGGGGAACACAGATACGCAGTATTTT. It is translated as CASSPGQGNTDTQYF. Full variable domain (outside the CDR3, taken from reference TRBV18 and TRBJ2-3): NAGVMQNPRHLVRRRGQEARLRCSPMKGHSHVYWYRQLPEEGLKFMVYLQKENIIDESGMPKERFSAEFPKEGPSILRIQQVVRGDSAAYFCASSPGQGNTDTQYFGPGTRLTVL.

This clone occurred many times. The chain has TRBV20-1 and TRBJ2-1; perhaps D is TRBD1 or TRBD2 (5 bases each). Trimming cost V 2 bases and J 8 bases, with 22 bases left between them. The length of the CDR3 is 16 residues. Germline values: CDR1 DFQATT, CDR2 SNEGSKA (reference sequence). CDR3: CSARSTYGTVFDEQFF. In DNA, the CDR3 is TGCAGTGCTAGATCCACTTACGGGACCGTTTTCGATGAGCAGTTCTTC.

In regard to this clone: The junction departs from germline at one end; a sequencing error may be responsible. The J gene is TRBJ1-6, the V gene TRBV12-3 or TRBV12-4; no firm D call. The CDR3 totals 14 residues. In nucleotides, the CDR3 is TGCCAGCAGTTTTTAGGACCGATAAATTCACCCCTCCACTTT. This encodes CQQFLGPINSPLHF.

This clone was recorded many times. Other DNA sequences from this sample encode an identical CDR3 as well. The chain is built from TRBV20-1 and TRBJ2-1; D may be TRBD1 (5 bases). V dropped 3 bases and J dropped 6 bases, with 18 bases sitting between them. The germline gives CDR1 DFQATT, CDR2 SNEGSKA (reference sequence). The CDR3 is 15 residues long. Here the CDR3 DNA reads TGCAGTGCTAGGGGGTTAGTTGCAGGGCTCAATGAGCAGTTCTTC. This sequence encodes CSARGLVAGLNEQFF.

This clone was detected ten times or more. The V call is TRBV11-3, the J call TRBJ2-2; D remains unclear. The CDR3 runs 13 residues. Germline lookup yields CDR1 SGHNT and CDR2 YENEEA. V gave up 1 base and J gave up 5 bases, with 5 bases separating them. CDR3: CASSLGETGELFF. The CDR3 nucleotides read TGTGCCAGCAGCTTAGGAGAGACCGGGGAGCTGTTTTTT.

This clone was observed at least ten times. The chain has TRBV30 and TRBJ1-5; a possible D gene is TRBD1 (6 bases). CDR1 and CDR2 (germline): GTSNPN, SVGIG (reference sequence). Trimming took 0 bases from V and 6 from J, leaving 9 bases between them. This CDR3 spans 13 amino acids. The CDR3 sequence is CAWSVQGGQPQHF. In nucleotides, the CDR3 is TGTGCCTGGAGTGTACAGGGTGGTCAGCCCCAGCATTTT.

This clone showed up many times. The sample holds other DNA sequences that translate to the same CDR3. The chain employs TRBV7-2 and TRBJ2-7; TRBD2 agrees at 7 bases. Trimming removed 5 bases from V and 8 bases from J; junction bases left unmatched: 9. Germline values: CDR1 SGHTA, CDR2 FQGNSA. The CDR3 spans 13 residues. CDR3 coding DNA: TGTGCCAGCAGCACGGGACTACCCGGGAAGCAGTACTTC. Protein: CASSTGLPGKQYF.

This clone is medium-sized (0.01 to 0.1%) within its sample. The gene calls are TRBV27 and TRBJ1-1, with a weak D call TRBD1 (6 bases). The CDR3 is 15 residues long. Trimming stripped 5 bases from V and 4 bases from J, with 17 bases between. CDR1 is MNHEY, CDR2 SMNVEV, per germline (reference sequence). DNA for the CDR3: TGTGCCAGCAGTCCCTTTGGGGGCTCTTCCACTGAAGCTTTCTTT. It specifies CASSPFGGSSTEAFF.

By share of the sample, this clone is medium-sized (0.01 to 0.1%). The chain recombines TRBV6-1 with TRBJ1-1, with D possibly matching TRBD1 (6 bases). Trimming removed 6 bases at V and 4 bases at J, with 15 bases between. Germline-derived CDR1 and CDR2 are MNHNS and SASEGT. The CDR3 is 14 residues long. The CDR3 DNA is TGTGCCAGCAGGTACAGGGAAGGTATCACTGAAGCTTTCTTT. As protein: CASRYREGITEAFF.

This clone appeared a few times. The CDR3 sequence is CASSGNSLAQPQHF. The CDR3 bases are TGTGCCAGCAGTGGGAACAGCCTTGCTCAGCCCCAGCATTTT. The chain links TRBV2 to TRBJ1-5, with D unresolved. The CDR3 extends over 14 amino acids. Germline V lookup: CDR1 SNHLY, CDR2 FYNNEI. The V end lost 4 bases, the J end lost 6 bases, and 13 bases lay between the germline ends.

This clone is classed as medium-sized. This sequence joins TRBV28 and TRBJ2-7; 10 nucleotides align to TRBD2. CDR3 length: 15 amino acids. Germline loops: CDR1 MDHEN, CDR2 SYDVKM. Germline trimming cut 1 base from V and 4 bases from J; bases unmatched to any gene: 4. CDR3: CASSLSGLAKYEQYF. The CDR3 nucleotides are TGTGCCAGCAGTTTATCGGGACTAGCGAAGTACGAGCAGTACTTC.

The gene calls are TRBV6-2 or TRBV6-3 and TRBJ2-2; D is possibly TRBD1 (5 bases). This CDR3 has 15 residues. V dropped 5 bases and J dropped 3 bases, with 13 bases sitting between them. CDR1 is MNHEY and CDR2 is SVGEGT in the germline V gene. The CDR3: CASSAGHGDTGELFF. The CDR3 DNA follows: TGTGCCAGCAGTGCTGGACATGGGGACACCGGGGAGCTGTTTTTT.

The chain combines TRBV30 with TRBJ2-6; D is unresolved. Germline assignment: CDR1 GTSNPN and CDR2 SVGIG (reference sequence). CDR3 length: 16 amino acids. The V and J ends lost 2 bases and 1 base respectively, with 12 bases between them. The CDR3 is CAWSPAAVSGANVLTF. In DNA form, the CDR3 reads TGTGCCTGGAGTCCGGCCGCAGTGTCTGGGGCCAACGTCCTGACTTTC.

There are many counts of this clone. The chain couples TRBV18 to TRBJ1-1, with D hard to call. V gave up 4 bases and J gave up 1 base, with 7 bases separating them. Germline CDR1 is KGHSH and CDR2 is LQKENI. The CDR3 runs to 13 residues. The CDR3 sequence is CASSRSENTEAFF. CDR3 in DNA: TGTGCCAGCTCACGGTCAGAGAACACTGAAGCTTTCTTT.

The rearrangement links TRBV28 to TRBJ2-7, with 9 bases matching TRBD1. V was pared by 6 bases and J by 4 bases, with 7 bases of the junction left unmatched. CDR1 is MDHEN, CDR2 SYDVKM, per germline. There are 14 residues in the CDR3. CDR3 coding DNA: TGTGCCAGCAGCTTAGGACAGGGGTGGTACGAGCAGTACTTC. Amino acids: CASSLGQGWYEQYF.

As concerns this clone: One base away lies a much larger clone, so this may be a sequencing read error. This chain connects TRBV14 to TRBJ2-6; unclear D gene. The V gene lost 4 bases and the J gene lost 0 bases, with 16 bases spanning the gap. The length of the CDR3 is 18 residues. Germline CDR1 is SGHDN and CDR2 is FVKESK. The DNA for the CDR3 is TGTGCCAGCAGCCTACACAACAGCTTAACCTCTGGGGCCAACGTCCTGACTTTC. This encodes CASSLHNSLTSGANVLTF.

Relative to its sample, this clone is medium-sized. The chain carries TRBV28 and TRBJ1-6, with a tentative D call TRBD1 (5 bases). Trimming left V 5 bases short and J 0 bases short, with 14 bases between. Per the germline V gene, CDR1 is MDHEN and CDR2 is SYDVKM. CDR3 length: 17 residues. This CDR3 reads CASSEMGGSSYNSPLHF. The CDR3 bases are TGTGCCAGCAGTGAAATGGGGGGTAGCTCCTATAATTCACCCCTCCACTTT.

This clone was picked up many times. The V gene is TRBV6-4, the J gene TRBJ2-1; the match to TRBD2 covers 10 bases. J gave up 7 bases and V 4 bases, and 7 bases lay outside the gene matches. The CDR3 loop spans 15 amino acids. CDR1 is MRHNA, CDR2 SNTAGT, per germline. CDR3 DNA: TGTGCCAGCAGTGTAACAGCGGGAGGGACGAATGAGCAGTTCTTC. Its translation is CASSVTAGGTNEQFF.

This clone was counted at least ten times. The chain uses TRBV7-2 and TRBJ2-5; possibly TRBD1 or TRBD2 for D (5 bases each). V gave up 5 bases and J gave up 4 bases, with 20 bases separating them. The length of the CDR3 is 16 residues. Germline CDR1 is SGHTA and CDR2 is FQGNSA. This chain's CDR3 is CASSPSWGRRAETQYF. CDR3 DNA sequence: TGTGCCAGCAGCCCAAGTTGGGGGAGAAGGGCAGAGACCCAGTACTTC.

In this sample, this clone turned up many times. The CDR3 DNA reads TGTGCCAGCAGCCACACTAGCGGGGGCCGCGGGAGGGAGCTGTTTTTT. Translation gives CASSHTSGGRGRELFF. The V and J genes are TRBV11-2 and TRBJ2-2; 11 positions match TRBD2. The CDR3 is made up of 16 amino acids. The germline gives CDR1 SGHAT, CDR2 FQNNGV. J gave up 9 bases and V 5 bases, and 11 bases lay outside the gene matches.

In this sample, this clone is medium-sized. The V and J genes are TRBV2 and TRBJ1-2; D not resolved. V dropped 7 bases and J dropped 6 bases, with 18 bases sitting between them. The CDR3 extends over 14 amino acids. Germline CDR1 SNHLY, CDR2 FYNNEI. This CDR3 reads CASTTQTSGNGYTF. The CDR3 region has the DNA TGTGCCAGCACCACCCAGACTTCCGGAAATGGCTACACCTTC.

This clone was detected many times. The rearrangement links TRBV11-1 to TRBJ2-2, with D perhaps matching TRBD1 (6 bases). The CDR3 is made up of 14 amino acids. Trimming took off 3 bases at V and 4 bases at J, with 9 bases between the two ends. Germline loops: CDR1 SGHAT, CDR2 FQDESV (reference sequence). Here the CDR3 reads CASSFRGGTGELFF. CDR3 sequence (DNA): TGTGCCAGCAGCTTTCGAGGGGGCACCGGGGAGCTGTTTTTT.

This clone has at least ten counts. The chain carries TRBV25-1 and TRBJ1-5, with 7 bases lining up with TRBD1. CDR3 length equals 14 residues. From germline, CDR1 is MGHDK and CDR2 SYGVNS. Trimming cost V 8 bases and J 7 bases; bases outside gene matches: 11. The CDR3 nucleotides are TGTGCCAGCGCTCGACAGGGCAACAAACAGCCCCAGCATTTT. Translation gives CASARQGNKQPQHF.

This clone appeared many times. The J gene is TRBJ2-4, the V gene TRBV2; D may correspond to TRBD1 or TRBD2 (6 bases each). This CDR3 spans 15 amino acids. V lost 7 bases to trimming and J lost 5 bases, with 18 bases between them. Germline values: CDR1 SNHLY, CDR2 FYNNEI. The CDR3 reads CASKGEWGAQNIQYF. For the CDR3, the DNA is TGTGCCAGCAAGGGGGAATGGGGGGCCCAAAACATTCAGTACTTC.

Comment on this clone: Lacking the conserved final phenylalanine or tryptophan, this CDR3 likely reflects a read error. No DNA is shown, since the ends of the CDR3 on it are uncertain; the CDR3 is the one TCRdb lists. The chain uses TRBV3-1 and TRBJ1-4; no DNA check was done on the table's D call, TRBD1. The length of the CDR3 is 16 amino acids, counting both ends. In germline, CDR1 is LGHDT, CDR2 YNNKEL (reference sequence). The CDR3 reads CASSLTQGITNDKLCL.

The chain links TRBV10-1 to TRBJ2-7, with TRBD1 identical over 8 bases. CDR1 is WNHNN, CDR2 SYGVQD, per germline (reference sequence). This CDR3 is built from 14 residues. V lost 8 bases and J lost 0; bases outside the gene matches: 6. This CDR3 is CASGWTGSSYEQYF. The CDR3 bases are TGCGCCAGCGGATGGACAGGGAGCTCCTACGAGCAGTACTTC.

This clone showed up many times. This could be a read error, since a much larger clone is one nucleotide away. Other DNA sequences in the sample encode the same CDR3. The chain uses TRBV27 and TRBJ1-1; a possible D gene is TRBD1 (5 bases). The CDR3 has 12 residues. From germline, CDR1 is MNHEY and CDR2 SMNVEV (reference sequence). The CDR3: CASNPTGGEAFF. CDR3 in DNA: TGCGCCAGCAACCCAACTGGGGGGGAAGCTTTCTTT.

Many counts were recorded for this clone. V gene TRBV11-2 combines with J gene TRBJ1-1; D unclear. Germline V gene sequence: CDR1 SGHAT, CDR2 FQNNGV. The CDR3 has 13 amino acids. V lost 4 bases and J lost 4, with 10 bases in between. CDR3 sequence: CASSSSPITEAFF. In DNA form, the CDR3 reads TGTGCCAGCAGCTCCTCGCCCATCACTGAAGCTTTCTTT.

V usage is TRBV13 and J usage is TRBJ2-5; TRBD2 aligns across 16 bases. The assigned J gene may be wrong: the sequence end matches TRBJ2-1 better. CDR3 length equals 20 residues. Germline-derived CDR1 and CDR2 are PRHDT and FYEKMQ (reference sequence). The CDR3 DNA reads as TGTGCCAGCAGACCCAAACCGCCGGGACTAGCGGGAGGGGGTGACAATGAGCAGTTCTTC. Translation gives CASRPKPPGLAGGGDNEQFF.

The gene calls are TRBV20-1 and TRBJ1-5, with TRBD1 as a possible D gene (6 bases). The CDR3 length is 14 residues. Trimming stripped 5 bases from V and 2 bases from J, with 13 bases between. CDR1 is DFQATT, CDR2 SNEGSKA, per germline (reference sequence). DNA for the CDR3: TGCAGTGCTCAAGACAGGATCGGCAATCAGCCCCAGCATTTT. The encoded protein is CSAQDRIGNQPQHF.

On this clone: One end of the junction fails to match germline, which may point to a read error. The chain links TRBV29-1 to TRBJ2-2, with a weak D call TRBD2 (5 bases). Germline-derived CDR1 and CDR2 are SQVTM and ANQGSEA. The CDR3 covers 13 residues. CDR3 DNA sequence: TGCAGCGTTTGGGCACCGAACACCGGGGATCTGTTTTTT. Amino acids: CSVWAPNTGDLFF.